These T cell receptor beta chains were read from a single sample in a study of lung T cells in sarcoidosis with Löfgren's syndrome. One entry per CDR3 protein, called by TCRdb with MiXCR from the reads. The sample has about 9,400 distinct CDR3 sequences, just under 20% seen once. What was sequenced was CD4+ T cells from bronchoalveolar lavage. The receptors derive from a human donor with sarcoidosis (Löfgren's syndrome or another form), or a control subject (not recorded which). Each CDR3 is given with its conserved first and last residue. D genes are given only for firm matches.

v_gene | d_gene | CDR3aa
TRBV5-1 | TRBD2 | CASSPRTSGSYEQYF
TRBV7-3 | . | CASSFRSGSDTQYF
TRBV15 | . | CATSRDPSYNEQFF
TRBV7-2 | TRBD2 | CASSRQGGLQETQYF
TRBV3-1 | . | CASSQGTGLNSRSQHF
TRBV7-2 | TRBD1 | CASSTGVGSNQPQHF
TRBV7-9 | . | CASSLGPATNEKLFF
TRBV3-1 | . | CASSQPDWRGGYTF
TRBV30 | . | CAWSTDFNSPLHF
TRBV5-6 | TRBD1 | CASSFTGATPYSNQPQHF
TRBV16 | . | CASSHFRVVYEQYF
TRBV24-1 | . | CATSVLTPTGSYSNQPQHF
TRBV27 | . | CATRQTMNTEAFF
TRBV30 | TRBD1 | CAWSRTGNTEAFF
TRBV28 | . | CASSTNPPQHF
TRBV19 | . | CASMVDKRTEAFF
TRBV7-2 | TRBD2 | CVSSFMGLWFAEQYF
TRBV6-1 | . | CASSLFEGNYGYTF
TRBV12-3/TRBV12-4 | . | CASSLARSSSSRGQQYF
TRBV12-3/TRBV12-4 | . | CASSFIEFYNEQFF
TRBV7-2 | TRBD1 | CASKKTTGVNEKLFF
TRBV2 | . | CASSEKRTSTF
TRBV18 | . | CASSPTPDAREKLFF
TRBV15 | . | CATSVAGQETQYF
TRBV11-3 | . | CASSLRGNSDTQYF
TRBV28 | . | CASSLKWGASF
TRBV5-1 | . | CASSPVLGSDTQYF
TRBV7-2 | . | CASSLERDKLLF
TRBV5-4 | . | CASSYPARPRHYEQYF
TRBV6-1 | . | CASTGAFLSTDTQYF
TRBV10-3 | TRBD1 | CAISESGRGFQETQYF
TRBV7-7 | . | CASSLGGGSWNTGELFF
TRBV13 | TRBD1 | CASSRDRGVTGELFF
TRBV2 | . | CASSEALGVGQPQHF
TRBV5-4 | . | CASSFWASDGDEQFF
TRBV5-6 | . | CASSSGATVLNTEAFF
TRBV12-3/TRBV12-4 | . | CASSLDRYNSPLHF
TRBV24-1 | . | CATSDPLRPQPQHF
TRBV2 | . | CASSDFGGNEKLFF
TRBV10-3 | . | CAISETGGTDTQYF
TRBV7-2 | TRBD2 | CASSERGTIGDTQYF
TRBV10-3 | . | CAISGRGGGRNEQFF
TRBV6-1 | TRBD1 | CASRLKGTGLFGYTF
TRBV28 | . | CAAGGSGTDTQYF
TRBV12-3/TRBV12-4 | TRBD1 | CASSLGTGHTEAFF
TRBV11-3 | . | CASSLGGPNYNEQFF
TRBV6-2/TRBV6-3 | TRBD2 | CASSYPLGGGDSYNEQFF
TRBV7-2 | . | CASSHDSDANQPQHF